The text below deals with one T cell receptor (beta chain). What it recognizes is unknown. This specimen belongs to a study of cytomegalovirus exposure and HLA in healthy donors. Overall study context: Approximately 81% of several hundred genotyped donors fell in the Caucasian-associated ancestry cluster.

The PCR contained 60 Vbeta and 13 Jbeta primers. TCRdb keeps only in-frame clones here, not all; method: immunoSEQ multiplex PCR. This listing includes some 140,000 clones. The CDR3 totals 16 residues. The J segment lost 7 bases and the V segment lost 4 bases, leaving 15 bases of the junction unmatched. CDR1 and CDR2 from the germline V gene are LGHNA and YSLEER. Regarding the study as a whole: It was in a later analysis that TCR association rates were seen to vary by HLA locus, highest for DRB1 and lowest for HLA-C. As a later analysis showed, a missense DCLRE1C variant was linked to trimming of TCR beta V- and J-genes.

The origin of this receptor is a woman between 35 and 50 years old in good health and CMV-seronegative. Sequencing input: PBMCs. The chain uses TRBV4-3 and TRBJ1-1; 7 nucleotides match TRBD1. The CDR3 nucleotides are TGCGCCAGCAGCCGCTTCCTCAGGGGGGCCTGGGGTGAAGCTTTCTTT. Translating gives CASSRFLRGAWGEAFF.